This TCR beta chain was captured by sequencing in a study of blood T cell repertoires in COVID-19. In the study overall: T cells, B-cell-depleted T cells, or PBMCs provided the cDNA or gDNA that served as material.

Turning to this clone: This sample also contains other DNA sequences that code for the same CDR3.

Trimming stripped 0 bases from V and 5 bases from J, with 12 bases between. The germline CDR1 and CDR2 sequences are SGHRS and YFSETQ. This CDR3 comprises 15 residues. Per the original methods: Amplification with reference gene primers provided the estimates of nucleated cell counts. The repertoire was sequenced with immunoSEQ multiplex PCR; TCRdb's copy has only in-frame clones and lacks some. V and J calls plus clone size are reproduced from that table; the DNA served to infer D and trimming. The sample has tens of thousands of clones, around 90% seen once. This receptor was obtained from an elderly man with acute or convalescent COVID-19. Sequencing was carried out using peripheral blood. The genes are TRBV5-1 and TRBJ1-5; tentative D call: TRBD1 (6 bases). In nucleotides, the CDR3 is TGCGCCAGCAGCTTGGCGGGTCAGGGGCATCAGCCCCAGCATTTT. As protein: CASSLAGQGHQPQHF.